This passage covers 28 T cell receptor beta chains from one sample sequenced in a study of CD8+ T cells in alopecia areata. RNA extraction was followed by reverse transcription into cDNA, which acted as the sequencing template. TCRdb's table, derived via immunoSEQ multiplex PCR, lists solely in-frame clones and lacks some. In the table there are 110,000 or so clones, roughly three fifths of which are singletons. The treatment was: oral pan-JAK inhibitor, 5-10 mg twice daily. The sample here was CD4+ T cells sorted from blood, taken at week 24, from a patient treated with tofacitinib. The source of these receptors is a human donor with alopecia areata.

This clone has more than one count but fewer than ten. J is TRBJ2-7 and V is TRBV18; 9 bases are a match to TRBD1. The CDR3 has 14 amino acids. The ends lost 2 bases at V and 4 bases at J; junction bases unmatched: 3. The germline V gene encodes CDR1 KGHSH and CDR2 LQKENI. CDR3 in DNA: TGTGCCAGCTCACCAGCAGGACAGGGGTACGAGCAGTACTTC. Translation: CASSPAGQGYEQYF.

The chain links TRBV4-3 to TRBJ2-3; the match to TRBD1 covers 7 bases. The germline V gene has CDR1 LGHNA and CDR2 YSLEER. V lost 0 bases to trimming and J lost 4 bases; unmatched junction nucleotides: 7. The CDR3 loop spans 16 amino acids. As DNA, the CDR3 is TGCGCCAGCAGCCAAGAACATACCGGGACAGCAGATACGCAGTATTTT. Translating it yields CASSQEHTGTADTQYF.

There are a few counts of this clone. The J gene is TRBJ2-7, the V gene TRBV4-3, with a weak D call TRBD2 (6 bases). From germline, CDR1 is LGHNA and CDR2 YSLEER. The CDR3 is 18 amino acids. Trimming removed 0 bases from V and 1 base from J, with 19 bases in between. In DNA form, the CDR3 reads TGCGCCAGCAGCCAAGATCGGGTTACCGGGGGAATATCCTACGAGCAGTACTTC. Translating gives CASSQDRVTGGISYEQYF.

The chain links TRBV30 to TRBJ2-5; D is ambiguous. The V gene lost 6 bases and the J gene lost 0 bases, with 5 bases spanning the gap. This CDR3 has 11 amino acids. Germline CDR1 GTSNPN, CDR2 SVGIG (reference sequence). The CDR3 nucleotides read TGTGCCTGTTCAAACCAAGAGACCCAGTACTTC. Its translation is CACSNQETQYF.

The genes are TRBV12-5 and TRBJ2-1, with 13 bases aligning to TRBD2. The J segment lost 0 bases and the V segment lost 0 bases, leaving 8 bases of the junction unmatched. This CDR3 is built from 20 residues. Germline lookup yields CDR1 LGHNT and CDR2 FRNRAP. CDR3 DNA sequence: TGTGCTAGTGGTTTGGTGACTAGCGGGGGGCTGGATCTCTCCTACAATGAGCAGTTCTTC. Protein: CASGLVTSGGLDLSYNEQFF.

V gene TRBV30 combines with J gene TRBJ1-5; 7 bases align to TRBD1. CDR3 length equals 15 residues. Germline loops: CDR1 GTSNPN, CDR2 SVGIG (reference sequence). With 2 bases clipped from V and 3 bases from J, the junction kept 7 bases outside the gene matches. The CDR3 DNA follows: TGTGCCTGGAGTTTCAAGGACAGGATCAATCAGCCCCAGCATTTT. Translated: CAWSFKDRINQPQHF.

The CDR3, as DNA: TGTGCCAGCAGCACAGACAGGGGACGAAACTATGGCTACACCTTC. This translates into CASSTDRGRNYGYTF. The chain uses TRBV25-1 and TRBJ1-2; 8 bases are a match to TRBD1. V lost 6 bases and J lost 2; bases outside the gene matches: 8. This CDR3 spans 15 amino acids. CDR1 and CDR2 from the germline V gene are MGHDK and SYGVNS.

V gene TRBV7-9 combines with J gene TRBJ2-2; D call uncertain. Per germline, CDR1 SEHNR and CDR2 FQNEAQ (reference sequence). The CDR3 runs 10 residues. Trimming removed 6 bases from V and 8 bases from J, with 4 bases in between. The CDR3: CASREGELFF. In nucleotides, the CDR3 is TGTGCCAGCAGAGAAGGGGAGCTGTTTTTT. The full variable domain, with the rest looked up from reference TRBV7-9 and TRBJ2-2, is DTGVSQNPRHKITKRGQNVTFRCDPISEHNRLYWYRQTLGQGPEFLTYFQNEAQLEKSRLLSDRFSAERPKGSFSTLEIQRTEQGDSAMYLCASREGELFFGEGSRLTVL.

The chain employs TRBV2 and TRBJ2-2; 8 bases fit TRBD2. The CDR3 covers 18 residues. The trim removed 6 bases at V and 1 base at J, leaving 13 bases unmatched. Germline V gene data show CDR1 as SNHLY and CDR2 as FYNNEI. CDR3 region: CASSEPREGLENTGELFF. CDR3 sequence (DNA): TGTGCCAGCAGCGAGCCCCGCGAGGGACTAGAGAACACCGGGGAGCTGTTTTTT.

V is TRBV10-3 and J is TRBJ2-3; D ambiguous. The CDR3 is made up of 13 amino acids. Germline V CDR1 and CDR2: ENHRY, SYGVKD. With 10 bases removed from V and 3 bases from J, the gap between germline ends came to 14 bases. The CDR3 region is CATLSQETDTQYF. The CDR3 bases are TGTGCCACCCTGTCTCAGGAGACAGATACGCAGTATTTT.

The V and J genes are TRBV30 and TRBJ1-2; weak D call: TRBD1 (5 bases). Germline CDR1 GTSNPN, CDR2 SVGIG (reference sequence). CDR3 length: 13 residues. V shed 0 bases and J shed 4 bases, with 9 bases lying between them. This CDR3 reads CAWSVGGAYGYTF. The CDR3 DNA is TGTGCCTGGAGTGTGGGAGGGGCCTATGGCTACACCTTC.

The gene calls are TRBV6-1 and TRBJ1-2, with 11 bases that match TRBD1. CDR3 length: 17 amino acids. Unmatched junction bases numbered 9, after V lost 3 bases and J lost 3 bases. In germline, CDR1 is MNHNS, CDR2 SASEGT. The CDR3 bases are TGTGCCAGCAGTGACCCCACGCGGGACAGGGGGGACTATGGCTACACCTTC. Translated: CASSDPTRDRGDYGYTF.

This clone came up once. The rearrangement uses TRBV2 and TRBJ1-5, with no clear D. CDR3 length: 12 amino acids. The V gene's germline CDR1 is SNHLY and CDR2 FYNNEI. Trimming removed 7 bases at V and 3 bases at J, with 7 bases between. This CDR3 reads CASKGFNQPQHF. The CDR3 nucleotides read TGTGCCAGCAAAGGTTTCAATCAGCCCCAGCATTTT. The full variable domain, in which reference TRBV2 and TRBJ1-5 provide the parts outside the CDR3, is EPEVTQTPSHQVTQMGQEVILRCVPISNHLYFYWYRQILGQKVEFLVSFYNNEISEKSEIFDDQFSVERPDGSNFTLKIRSTKLEDSAMYFCASKGFNQPQHFGDGTRLSIL.

To note about this clone: An end of the junction does not agree with germline; a read error may underlie this. The chain joins TRBV7-7 to TRBJ2-1, with TRBD2 identical over 10 bases. The CDR3 sequence is 16 residues long. The germline gives CDR1 SSHAT, CDR2 FNYEAQ (reference sequence). The CDR3: CASSLTGLAGDGEQFF. The CDR3 bases are TGTGCTAGCAGCTTAACTGGTCTAGCGGGGGACGGTGAGCAGTTCTTC.

V usage is TRBV7-2 and J usage is TRBJ2-7, with D possibly TRBD2 on 6 matching bases. Trimming cost V 5 bases and J 6 bases, with 17 bases left between them. Germline CDR1 SGHTA, CDR2 FQGNSA. The CDR3 totals 14 residues. The CDR3 DNA reads as TGTGCCAGCAGCCCGATGGGTATGGGAGGCGAGCAGTACTTC. This translates into CASSPMGMGGEQYF. The full variable domain, its missing parts supplied by reference TRBV7-2 and TRBJ2-7, is GAGVSQSPSNKVTEKGKDVELRCDPISGHTALYWYRQSLGQGLEFLIYFQGNSAPDKSGLPSDRFSAERTGGSVSTLTIQRTQQEDSAVYLCASSPMGMGGEQYFGPGTRLTVT.

CDR3 protein: CASRRGGEETQYF. CDR3 nucleotide sequence: TGTGCCAGCAGAAGAGGGGGCGAAGAGACCCAGTACTTC. The chain combines TRBV25-1 with TRBJ2-5, with 7 bases fitting TRBD1. This CDR3 contains 13 residues. Germline V gene data show CDR1 as MGHDK and CDR2 as SYGVNS. V dropped 6 bases and J dropped 3; count of bases not matched to a gene: 4.

This clone has a handful of counts. The chain has TRBV7-2 and TRBJ1-1; D remains unclear. The ends were cut back, 5 bases at V and 6 bases at J, with 16 bases in the middle. This CDR3 comprises 14 residues. Germline values: CDR1 SGHTA, CDR2 FQGNSA. The CDR3 sequence is CASSRKHSGPEAFF. The CDR3 DNA is TGTGCCAGCAGCCGAAAACACTCGGGCCCTGAAGCTTTCTTT.

The CDR3 loop reads CASSLVAGPQHF. CDR3 DNA sequence: TGTGCCAGCAGCTTAGTCGCAGGTCCCCAGCATTTT. The chain has TRBV7-2 and TRBJ1-5; no definite D call. The ends were cut back, 1 base at V and 10 bases at J, with 8 bases in the middle. The CDR3 is made up of 12 amino acids. Germline-derived CDR1 and CDR2 are SGHTA and FQGNSA.

This rearrangement joins TRBV7-2 to TRBJ1-6; D may be TRBD1 (5 bases). This CDR3 region has 14 residues. Trimming left V 1 base short and J 6 bases short, with 7 bases between. The germline V gene has CDR1 SGHTA and CDR2 FQGNSA. The CDR3 DNA is TGTGCCAGCAGCTTAGGGGGGATTAATTCACCCCTCCACTTT. It encodes CASSLGGINSPLHF. Together with reference TRBV7-2 and TRBJ1-6, the CDR3 gives the full variable domain: GAGVSQSPSNKVTEKGKDVELRCDPISGHTALYWYRQSLGQGLEFLIYFQGNSAPDKSGLPSDRFSAERTGGSVSTLTIQRTQQEDSAVYLCASSLGGINSPLHFGNGTRLTVT.

The chain links TRBV5-1 to TRBJ1-5; 11 bases line up with TRBD1. The CDR3 runs 15 residues. The V and J ends lost 0 bases and 6 bases, in that order; junction bases with no gene match: 2. Germline-derived CDR1 and CDR2 are SGHRS and YFSETQ. The CDR3 DNA follows: TGCGCCAGCAGCTTGGCGGGACAGGGGGGTCAGCCCCAGCATTTT. This codes for CASSLAGQGGQPQHF.

Only a few counts were recorded for this clone. The chain has TRBV4-1 and TRBJ2-3; TRBD2 might be the D (6 bases). The CDR3 sequence is 16 residues long. Germline V gene lookup returns CDR1 MGHRA and CDR2 YSYEKL. V was pared by 0 bases and J by 0 bases, with 10 bases between. The CDR3 loop reads CASSQDVRGSTDTQYF. DNA of the CDR3: TGCGCCAGCAGCCAAGATGTACGGGGGAGCACAGATACGCAGTATTTT.

The gene calls are TRBV28 and TRBJ1-6; 8 nucleotides align to TRBD1. The CDR3 sequence is 12 residues long. V lost 6 bases, J lost 15 bases, and 7 bases stayed unmatched. The germline V gene encodes CDR1 MDHEN and CDR2 SYDVKM. The CDR3 DNA sequence: TGTGCCAGCAGGGACAGGGACTTGTACCTCCACTTT. Encoded protein: CASRDRDLYLHF.

The V and J genes are TRBV14 and TRBJ2-2, with D perhaps matching TRBD1 (6 bases). Germline CDR1 is SGHDN and CDR2 is FVKESK. The ends were cut back, 2 bases at V and 0 bases at J, with 10 bases in the middle. The CDR3 covers 16 residues. The CDR3 loop is CASSQRRTANTGELFF. CDR3 bases: TGTGCCAGCAGCCAAAGGAGGACAGCGAACACCGGGGAGCTGTTTTTT.

Here the CDR3 reads CASSSRDSHGYTF. The CDR3 coding sequence is TGCGCCAGCAGCTCCCGGGACAGTCATGGCTACACCTTC. The rearrangement links TRBV5-1 to TRBJ1-2, with 7 bases matching TRBD1. The germline V gene has CDR1 SGHRS and CDR2 YFSETQ. V shed 3 bases and J 6 bases; nucleotides not matched to a gene: 5. The CDR3 length is 13 residues.

CDR3 bases: TGTGCCAGTAGTAGTAACACAGGGAGCAATCAGCCCCAGCATTTT. Protein sequence: CASSSNTGSNQPQHF. The chain has TRBV19 and TRBJ1-5; weak D call: TRBD1 (6 bases). V lost 4 bases, J lost 1 base, and 11 bases lay in between. The CDR3 totals 15 residues. Germline V gene data show CDR1 as LNHDA and CDR2 as SQIVND (reference sequence).

This clone was seen only a few times. The genes are TRBV4-3 and TRBJ1-1, with a weak D call TRBD1 (5 bases). CDR3 length: 16 amino acids. CDR1 and CDR2 from the germline V gene are LGHNA and YSLEER. Trimming removed 5 bases at V and 3 bases at J, with 19 bases between. The CDR3 bases are TGCGCCAGCAGCTCGCAGTTGGGGGGAAGGTACACTGAAGCTTTCTTT. This sequence encodes CASSSQLGGRYTEAFF.

This chain links TRBV11-2 with TRBJ1-1, with 7 bases fitting TRBD1. Unmatched junction bases numbered 9, after V lost 5 bases and J lost 6 bases. Germline lookup yields CDR1 SGHAT and CDR2 FQNNGV. This CDR3 contains 14 residues. The CDR3: CASSSRQGRAEAFF. The DNA for the CDR3 is TGTGCCAGCAGCAGTCGACAGGGAAGAGCTGAAGCTTTCTTT.

The chain links TRBV5-1 to TRBJ1-2; 9 bases agree with TRBD1. The CDR3 covers 13 residues. Germline CDR1 SGHRS, CDR2 YFSETQ. Losses at the gene ends were 4 bases for V and 8 bases for J; bases not matched to a gene: 6. The CDR3 region has the DNA TGCGCCAGCAGCCCGCGGACAGGGGACGGCTACACCTTC. As protein: CASSPRTGDGYTF.